The clone carrying this TCR beta chain was seen only a few times. Its specificity is not known. The analysis combined second doses at about 4 or about 12 weeks. Between the trimmed V and J ends, which lost 3 bases and 9 bases, there was a span of 12 bases. The CDR3 has 13 amino acids. Per germline, CDR1 MNHEY and CDR2 SMNVEV (reference sequence). Clones were read by immunoSEQ multiplex PCR, and TCRdb kept only the in-frame ones, dropping some. The table records some 78,000 clones, around 82% of them present only once. The sample is drawn from a study of T cell responses to AZD1222 COVID-19 vaccine. Study results and caveats: White British people made up most donors, females outnumbered males, and clonal diversity was possibly underestimated. Sampled repertoires all dated from after the peak T cell response.

The chain recombines TRBV27 with TRBJ2-1; tentative D call: TRBD1 (6 bases). This clonotype was obtained from an adult who received the AZD1222 COVID-19 vaccine. Sequenced material: peripheral blood, taken 28 days after the second AZD1222 dose. The CDR3 coding sequence is TGTGCCAGCAGTTTTATCAACAGGGCTGAGCAGTTCTTC. Protein sequence: CASSFINRAEQFF.